The 5 T cell receptor beta chains in this list originate from one sample, sequenced in a study of T cells expressing NK-cell markers. TCRdb reanalyzed the 5' RACE reads, giving one entry per CDR3 protein sequence and no DNA. This sample contains about 150,000 distinct CDR3 sequences. The specimen was blood T cells: a sorted CD56 or NKG2C T cell subset, CD4+ or CD8+ T cells, or bulk PBMC T cells (not recorded which). These receptors were taken from a man aged 18 to 29 in good health.

CDR3: CSVPQKESSYNEQFF. This chain uses TRBV29-1 with TRBJ2-1; there is no DNA to check the TCRdb D call of TRBD1. There are 15 residues in the CDR3. The V gene's germline CDR1 is SQVTM and CDR2 ANQGSEA.

The chain uses TRBV29-1 and TRBJ2-1. The germline V gene encodes CDR1 SQVTM and CDR2 ANQGSEA. This CDR3 contains 16 residues. CDR3 loop: CSVPPIDRSTYNEQFF.

The CDR3 loop is CASSSRQQNQPQHF. The chain is built from TRBV12-3 or TRBV12-4 and TRBJ1-5; TCRdb gives TRBD1 as the D gene, but with no DNA this cannot be confirmed. CDR3 length: 14 amino acids.

The rearrangement links TRBV29-1 to TRBJ2-2; checking the TCRdb D call of TRBD1 is not possible without DNA. This CDR3 is built from 17 residues. Per the germline V gene, CDR1 is SQVTM and CDR2 is ANQGSEA. The CDR3 is CSVVPTGVRFDTGELFF.

The gene calls are TRBV6-1 and TRBJ2-2. Germline CDR1 and CDR2: MNHNS and SASEGT. The CDR3 totals 13 residues. CDR3 in amino acids: CASSVVGTGELFF.